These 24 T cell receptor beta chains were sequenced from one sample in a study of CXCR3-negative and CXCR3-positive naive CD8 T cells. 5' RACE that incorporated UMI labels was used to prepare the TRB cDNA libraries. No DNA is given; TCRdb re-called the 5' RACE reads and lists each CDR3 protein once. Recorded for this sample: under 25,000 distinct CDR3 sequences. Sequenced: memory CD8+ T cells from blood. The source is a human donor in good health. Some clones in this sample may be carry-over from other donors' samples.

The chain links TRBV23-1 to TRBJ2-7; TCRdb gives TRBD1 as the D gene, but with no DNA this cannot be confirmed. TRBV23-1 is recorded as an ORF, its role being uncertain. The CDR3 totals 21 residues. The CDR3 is CASSQLTGTGGARRVTYEQYF.

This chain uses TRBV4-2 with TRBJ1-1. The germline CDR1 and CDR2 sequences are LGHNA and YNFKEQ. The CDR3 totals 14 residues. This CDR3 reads CASSQNSENTEAFF.

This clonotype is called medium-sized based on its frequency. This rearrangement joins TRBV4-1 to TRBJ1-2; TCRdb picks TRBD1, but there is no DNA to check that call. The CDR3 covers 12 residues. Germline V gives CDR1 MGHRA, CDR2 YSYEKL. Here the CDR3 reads CASSHRTGGYTF.

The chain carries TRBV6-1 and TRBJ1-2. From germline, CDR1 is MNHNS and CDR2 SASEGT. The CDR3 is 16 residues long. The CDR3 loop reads CASSERPEVSFYGYTF.

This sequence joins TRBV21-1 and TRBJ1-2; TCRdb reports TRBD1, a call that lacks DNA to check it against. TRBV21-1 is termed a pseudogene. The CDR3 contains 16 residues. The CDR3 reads CASSKGGTVSSIGYTF.

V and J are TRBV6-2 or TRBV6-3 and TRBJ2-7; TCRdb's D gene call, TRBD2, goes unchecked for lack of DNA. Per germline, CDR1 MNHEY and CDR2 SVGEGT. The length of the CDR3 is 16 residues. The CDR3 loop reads CAVRLAGGPSSYEQYF.

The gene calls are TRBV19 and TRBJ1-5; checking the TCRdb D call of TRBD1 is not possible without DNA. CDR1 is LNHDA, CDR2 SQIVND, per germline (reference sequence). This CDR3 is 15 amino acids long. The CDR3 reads CASSYEQGAGQPQHF.

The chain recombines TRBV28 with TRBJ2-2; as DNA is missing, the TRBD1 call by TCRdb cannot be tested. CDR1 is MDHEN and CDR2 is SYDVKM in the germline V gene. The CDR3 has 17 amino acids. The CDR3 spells CASSLSRLIMNTGELFF.

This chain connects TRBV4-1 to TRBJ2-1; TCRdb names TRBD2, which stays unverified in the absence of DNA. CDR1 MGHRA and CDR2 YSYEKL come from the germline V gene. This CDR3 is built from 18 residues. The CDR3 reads CASSRTSEGPNPYNEQFF.

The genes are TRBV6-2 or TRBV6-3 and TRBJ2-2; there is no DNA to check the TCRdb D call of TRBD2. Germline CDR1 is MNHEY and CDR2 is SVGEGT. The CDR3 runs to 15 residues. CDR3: CASSYGGRTTGELFF.

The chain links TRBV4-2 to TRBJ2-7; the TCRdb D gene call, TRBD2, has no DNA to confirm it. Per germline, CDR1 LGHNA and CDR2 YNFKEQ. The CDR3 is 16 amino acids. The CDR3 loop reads CASTPRTSGDSYEQYF.

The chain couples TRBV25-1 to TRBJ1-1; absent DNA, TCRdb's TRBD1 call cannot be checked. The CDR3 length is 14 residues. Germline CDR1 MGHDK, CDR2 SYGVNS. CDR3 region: CASSLSGGATEAFF.

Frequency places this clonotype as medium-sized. The CDR3 sequence: CSARDSGTSGPPYEQYF. J is TRBJ2-7 and V is TRBV20-1; lacking DNA, the TRBD2 call made by TCRdb goes unchecked. The CDR3 is made up of 17 amino acids. The germline gives CDR1 DFQATT, CDR2 SNEGSKA (reference sequence).

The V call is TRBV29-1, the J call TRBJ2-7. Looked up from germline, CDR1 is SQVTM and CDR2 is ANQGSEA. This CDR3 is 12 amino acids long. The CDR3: CSAGNPSYEQYF.

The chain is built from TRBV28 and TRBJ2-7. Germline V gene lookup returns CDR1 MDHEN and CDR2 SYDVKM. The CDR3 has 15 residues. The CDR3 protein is CASSATLFRSYEQYF.

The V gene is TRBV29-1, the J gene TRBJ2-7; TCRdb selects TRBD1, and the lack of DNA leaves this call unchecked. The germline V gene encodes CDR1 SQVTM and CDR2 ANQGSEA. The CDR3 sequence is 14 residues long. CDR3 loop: CSVDTGTGPYEQYF.

CDR3 protein: CASNLAQTYEQYF. The chain recombines TRBV2 with TRBJ2-7; lacking DNA, the TRBD2 call made by TCRdb goes unchecked. This CDR3 has 13 amino acids. In germline, CDR1 is SNHLY, CDR2 FYNNEI.

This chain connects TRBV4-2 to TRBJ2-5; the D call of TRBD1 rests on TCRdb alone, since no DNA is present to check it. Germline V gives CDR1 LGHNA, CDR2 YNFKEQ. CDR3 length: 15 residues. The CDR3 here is CTSSQDRGTVETQYF.

CDR3: CASSPIVSLLYQETQYF. This rearrangement joins TRBV5-1 to TRBJ2-5; TCRdb designates TRBD2, a call that cannot be tested without DNA. The CDR3 has 17 residues. Germline assignment: CDR1 SGHRS and CDR2 YFSETQ.

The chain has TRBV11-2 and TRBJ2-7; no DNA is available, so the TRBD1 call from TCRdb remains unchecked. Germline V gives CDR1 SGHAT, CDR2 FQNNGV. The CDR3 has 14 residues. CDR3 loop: CASSLQGISYEQYF.

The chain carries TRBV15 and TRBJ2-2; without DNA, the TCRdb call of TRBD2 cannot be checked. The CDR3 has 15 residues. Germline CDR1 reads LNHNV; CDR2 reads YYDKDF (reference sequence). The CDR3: CATSIVAGNTGELFF.

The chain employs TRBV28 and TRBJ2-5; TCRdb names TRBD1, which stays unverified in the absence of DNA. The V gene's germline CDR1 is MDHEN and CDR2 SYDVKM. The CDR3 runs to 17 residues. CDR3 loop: CASSSRDRGFQEETQYF.

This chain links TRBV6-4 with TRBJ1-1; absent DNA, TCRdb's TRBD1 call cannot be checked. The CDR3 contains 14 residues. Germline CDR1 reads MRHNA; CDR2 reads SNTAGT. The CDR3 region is CASSVQQGDTEAFF.

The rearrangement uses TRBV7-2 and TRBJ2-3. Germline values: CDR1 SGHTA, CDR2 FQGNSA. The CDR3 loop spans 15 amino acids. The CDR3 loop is CASSLYGSSTDTQYF.